These 4 T cell receptor beta chains share one sample of origin, sequenced in a study of blood T cells in healthy people across ages. Alongside a J-beta primer mix, a sample-barcoded 5' primer served in a second PCR lasting roughly 7 to 11 cycles. TCRdb re-called the 5' RACE reads through MiXCR, storing one row per CDR3 protein. Found here are around 620,000 distinct CDR3 sequences, 25% to 30% of them singletons; the top ten hold approximately 18%. Specimen: blood. The receptor source for this set is an older woman in good health.

With respect to this clonotype: The junction departs from germline at one end; a sequencing error may be responsible. The chain recombines TRBV6-2 or TRBV6-3 with TRBJ2-5, with TRBD2 matching 8 bases. The germline gives CDR1 MNHEY, CDR2 SVGEGT. The CDR3 covers 14 residues. In nucleotides, the CDR3 is TGTGCCAGCAGTAACTCCGGGGGGGAGGAGACCCAGTACTTC. It is translated as CASSNSGGEETQYF.

V gene TRBV6-1 combines with J gene TRBJ1-5; 8 nucleotides match TRBD1. V trimming: 6 bases; J trimming: 2 bases; junction bases outside the gene matches: 6. From germline, CDR1 is MNHNS and CDR2 SASEGT. This CDR3 comprises 15 residues. The CDR3 region is CASSVDREGNQPQHF. The CDR3 region has the DNA TGTGCCAGCAGCGTGGACAGGGAAGGCAATCAGCCCCAGCATTTT.

This clonotype turned up a few times. This chain links TRBV9 with TRBJ1-2; no firm D call. With 0 bases removed from V and 0 bases from J, the gap between germline ends came to 6 bases. The CDR3 is 14 amino acids. Germline lookup yields CDR1 SGDLS and CDR2 YYNGEE. CDR3 bases: TGTGCCAGCAGCGTAGATCAGGCTAACTATGGCTACACCTTC. Amino acid sequence: CASSVDQANYGYTF.

The rearrangement joins TRBV3-1 to TRBJ2-5, with 11 bases fitting TRBD1. The V segment lost 6 bases and the J segment 5 bases; nucleotides outside the gene matches: 8. Germline loops: CDR1 LGHDT, CDR2 YNNKEL (reference sequence). The CDR3 length is 15 residues. Written as DNA, the CDR3 is TGTGCCAGCAGTCCTTCGGACAGGGGGCAGGAGACCCAGTACTTC. It codes for CASSPSDRGQETQYF.